A selection of T cell receptor beta chains follows, all from one sample in a study of blood T cells in healthy people across ages. TCRdb ran MiXCR on the 5' RACE reads and lists one entry per CDR3 protein. The data show about a million distinct CDR3 sequences, roughly half seen once. Specimen: blood. These receptors were collected from a woman aged 55-69 years in good health. CDR3s include the opening cysteine and the closing phenylalanine or tryptophan. Each record gives: clone size, D gene, V gene, J gene, CDR3 DNA, CDR3 protein. The D gene is left open where the match is weak. Expanded clones get a size class; other rows say once, few or many, or leave the size out.

clone_size: -; d_call: TRBD1; v_call: TRBV28; j_call: TRBJ1-6; cdr3_nt: TGTGCCAGCACCCCGACAGGGGGCTCGTGGTCACCCCTCCACTTT; cdr3_aa: CASTPTGGSWSPLHF
clone_size: -; d_call: -; v_call: TRBV28; j_call: TRBJ2-6; cdr3_nt: TGTGCCTGCAGCTTCCCCCGGGACACGATCTCCCCTGGGGCCAACGTCCTGACTTTC; cdr3_aa: CACSFPRDTISPGANVLTF
clone_size: once; d_call: -; v_call: TRBV6-2/TRBV6-3; j_call: TRBJ2-1; cdr3_nt: TGTGCCAGCAGTTACTTAAAGAGCTCCTACAATGAGCAGTTCTTC; cdr3_aa: CASSYLKSSYNEQFF
clone_size: -; d_call: TRBD2; v_call: TRBV3-1; j_call: TRBJ2-7; cdr3_nt: TGTGCCAGCGGCCAAGATGGGACTAGCGGTGATTTGAGGAGGTGCGAGCAGTACTTC; cdr3_aa: CASGQDGTSGDLRRCEQYF
clone_size: -; d_call: -; v_call: TRBV2; j_call: TRBJ1-5; cdr3_nt: TGTGCCAGCAGTATGTGGGGTATTCTGGGAGCTCAGCCCCAGCATTTT; cdr3_aa: CASSMWGILGAQPQHF
clone_size: many; d_call: -; v_call: TRBV20-1; j_call: TRBJ2-7; cdr3_nt: TGCAGTGCTAGAGGACCAGGGTACGAGCAGTACTTC; cdr3_aa: CSARGPGYEQYF
clone_size: -; d_call: -; v_call: TRBV3-1; j_call: TRBJ2-1; cdr3_nt: TGTGCCAGCAGCCAAGATATACTAGACAATGAGCAGTTCTTC; cdr3_aa: CASSQDILDNEQFF
clone_size: -; d_call: -; v_call: TRBV15; j_call: TRBJ1-2; cdr3_nt: TGTGCCACCAGCAGAGATCGCCAGGGGTCTGGCTACACCTTC; cdr3_aa: CATSRDRQGSGYTF
clone_size: many; d_call: -; v_call: TRBV20-1; j_call: TRBJ2-3; cdr3_nt: TGCAGTGCAGGGTCCACAGATACGCAGTATTTT; cdr3_aa: CSAGSTDTQYF
clone_size: -; d_call: -; v_call: TRBV27; j_call: TRBJ2-6; cdr3_nt: TGTGCCAGCAGTTTCATGAGGGGTTCTGGGGCCAACGTCCTGACTTTC; cdr3_aa: CASSFMRGSGANVLTF
clone_size: -; d_call: -; v_call: TRBV20-1; j_call: TRBJ2-5; cdr3_nt: TGCAGTGCTAGAGATCTTGCCCAGCAGTACTTC; cdr3_aa: CSARDLAQQYF
clone_size: -; d_call: -; v_call: TRBV24-1; j_call: TRBJ2-7; cdr3_nt: TGTGCCACCAGTCCGGGACACTTCTACGAGCAGTACTTC; cdr3_aa: CATSPGHFYEQYF
clone_size: -; d_call: -; v_call: TRBV20-1; j_call: TRBJ2-1; cdr3_nt: TGCAGTGCCACAAGGGGAAACCCCTACAATGAGCAGTTCTTC; cdr3_aa: CSATRGNPYNEQFF
clone_size: -; d_call: -; v_call: TRBV29-1; j_call: TRBJ2-1; cdr3_nt: TGCAGCGTCACACCACAGGGAATCAATGAGCAGTTCTTC; cdr3_aa: CSVTPQGINEQFF
clone_size: few; d_call: TRBD2; v_call: TRBV4-1; j_call: TRBJ2-1; cdr3_nt: TGCGCCAGCAGCCCCAAGCGGGAGGCCCGCAATGAGCAGTTCTTC; cdr3_aa: CASSPKREARNEQFF
clone_size: -; d_call: TRBD2; v_call: TRBV28; j_call: TRBJ2-1; cdr3_nt: TGTGCCAGCAGTTTGGTCGGGAGGGCCGAAAATGAGCAGTTCTTC; cdr3_aa: CASSLVGRAENEQFF